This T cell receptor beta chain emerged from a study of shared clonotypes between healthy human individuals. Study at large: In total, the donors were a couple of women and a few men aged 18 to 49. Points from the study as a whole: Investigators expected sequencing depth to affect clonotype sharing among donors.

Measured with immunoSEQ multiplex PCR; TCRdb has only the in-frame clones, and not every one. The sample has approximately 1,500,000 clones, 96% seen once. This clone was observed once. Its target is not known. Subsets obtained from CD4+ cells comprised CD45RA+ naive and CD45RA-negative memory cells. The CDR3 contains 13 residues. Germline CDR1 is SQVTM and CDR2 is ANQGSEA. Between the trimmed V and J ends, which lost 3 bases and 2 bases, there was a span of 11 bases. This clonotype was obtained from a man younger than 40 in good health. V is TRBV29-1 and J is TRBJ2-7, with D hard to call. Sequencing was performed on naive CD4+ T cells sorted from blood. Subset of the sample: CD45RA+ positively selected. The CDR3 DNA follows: TGCAGCGTTGAGTCCCAGGTGCCCTACGAGCAGTACTTC. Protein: CSVESQVPYEQYF.